This TCR beta chain was found in a study of CD8 T cells in Susac syndrome. Random-hexamer reverse transcription was applied to about 0.45 to 1 ug RNA. An immunoSEQ multiplex PCR amplified TCR beta CDR3 over 54 Vbeta and 13 Jbeta. TCRdb called the immunoSEQ multiplex PCR reads again in MiXCR, with one record for every CDR3 protein. The top ten hold roughly 0.5% of the sample, which has 45,000 to 60,000 distinct CDR3 sequences, 93% seen once. Study-level points and caveats: TCR sequencing and HLA analysis covered a relatively small number of individuals.

On this clonotype: The antigen remains unidentified.

Sequencing of TCR beta drew on CD8+ and CD4+ T cells from blood. Bulk CD8+ and CD4+ cells came from magnetic negative isolation; CD8+ TEMRA by FACS. The sequence was obtained from a human donor with multiple sclerosis. Sequenced: CD8+ T cells from PBMCs.

This CDR3 reads CASSLGRLTDTQYF. For the CDR3, the DNA is TGTGCCAGCAGCTTAGGCAGGCTAACAGATACGCAGTATTTT. V is TRBV7-3 and J is TRBJ2-3; D remains unclear. Germline V gene data show CDR1 as SGHTA and CDR2 as FQGTGA. The V and J ends lost 2 bases and 3 bases respectively, with 9 bases between them. The CDR3 covers 14 residues.